The 5 T cell receptor beta chains in this list originate from one sample, sequenced in a study of response to subunit inactivated influenza vaccine. TCRdb analysed the RT-PCR reads with MiXCR anew, one entry per CDR3 protein. Among around 470,000 distinct CDR3 sequences, approximately 7.7% were seen once, and the ten largest hold around 14%. Sequenced here: PBMCs from blood, sampled about 23 months after vaccination. The receptors were sampled from a man aged 45-69 years who received an inactivated influenza vaccine.

A few counts support this clonotype. The chain has TRBV7-9 and TRBJ1-1; D call uncertain. The CDR3 extends over 14 amino acids. Trimming removed 2 bases from V and 4 bases from J, with 11 bases in between. Germline lookup yields CDR1 SEHNR and CDR2 FQNEAQ (reference sequence). The CDR3 loop is CASSLTVVSTEAFF. The CDR3 bases are TGTGCCAGCAGCTTAACAGTAGTCAGCACTGAAGCTTTCTTT.

This clonotype was seen at least ten times. This chain links TRBV7-6 with TRBJ1-4; D is undetermined. Germline values: CDR1 SGHVS, CDR2 FNYEAQ. Trimming took off 1 base at V and 5 bases at J, with 8 bases between the two ends. This CDR3 has 14 residues. The CDR3: CASSLESRNEKLFF. In DNA, the CDR3 is TGTGCCAGCAGCTTAGAGTCGAGGAATGAAAAACTGTTTTTT.

This clonotype was picked up a small number of times. CDR3 protein: CASSLMGLNTDTQYF. The DNA for the CDR3 is TGTGCCAGCAGCTTAATGGGACTTAACACAGATACGCAGTATTTT. The chain joins TRBV7-3 to TRBJ2-3, with D possibly being TRBD2 (6 bases). The CDR3 sequence is 15 residues long. Germline lookup yields CDR1 SGHTA and CDR2 FQGTGA. Between the trimmed V and J ends, which lost 1 base and 2 bases, there was a span of 10 bases.

The V call is TRBV9, the J call TRBJ2-5; 9 bases align to TRBD1. Germline V gene sequence: CDR1 SGDLS, CDR2 YYNGEE. J gave up 2 bases and V 0 bases, and 5 bases lay outside the gene matches. The length of the CDR3 is 16 residues. The CDR3 region has the DNA TGTGCCAGCAGCGTAGGGACAGGGGTGTCGCAAGAGACCCAGTACTTC. Amino acid sequence: CASSVGTGVSQETQYF.

This clonotype has at least ten counts. The chain carries TRBV5-1 and TRBJ2-1; D not certain. The CDR3 totals 15 residues. V shed 2 bases and J shed 0 bases, with 9 bases lying between them. Germline CDR1 reads SGHRS; CDR2 reads YFSETQ. CDR3 coding DNA: TGCGCCAGCAGCTTCCCCAGGAGCTCCTACAATGAGCAGTTCTTC. Translation: CASSFPRSSYNEQFF.